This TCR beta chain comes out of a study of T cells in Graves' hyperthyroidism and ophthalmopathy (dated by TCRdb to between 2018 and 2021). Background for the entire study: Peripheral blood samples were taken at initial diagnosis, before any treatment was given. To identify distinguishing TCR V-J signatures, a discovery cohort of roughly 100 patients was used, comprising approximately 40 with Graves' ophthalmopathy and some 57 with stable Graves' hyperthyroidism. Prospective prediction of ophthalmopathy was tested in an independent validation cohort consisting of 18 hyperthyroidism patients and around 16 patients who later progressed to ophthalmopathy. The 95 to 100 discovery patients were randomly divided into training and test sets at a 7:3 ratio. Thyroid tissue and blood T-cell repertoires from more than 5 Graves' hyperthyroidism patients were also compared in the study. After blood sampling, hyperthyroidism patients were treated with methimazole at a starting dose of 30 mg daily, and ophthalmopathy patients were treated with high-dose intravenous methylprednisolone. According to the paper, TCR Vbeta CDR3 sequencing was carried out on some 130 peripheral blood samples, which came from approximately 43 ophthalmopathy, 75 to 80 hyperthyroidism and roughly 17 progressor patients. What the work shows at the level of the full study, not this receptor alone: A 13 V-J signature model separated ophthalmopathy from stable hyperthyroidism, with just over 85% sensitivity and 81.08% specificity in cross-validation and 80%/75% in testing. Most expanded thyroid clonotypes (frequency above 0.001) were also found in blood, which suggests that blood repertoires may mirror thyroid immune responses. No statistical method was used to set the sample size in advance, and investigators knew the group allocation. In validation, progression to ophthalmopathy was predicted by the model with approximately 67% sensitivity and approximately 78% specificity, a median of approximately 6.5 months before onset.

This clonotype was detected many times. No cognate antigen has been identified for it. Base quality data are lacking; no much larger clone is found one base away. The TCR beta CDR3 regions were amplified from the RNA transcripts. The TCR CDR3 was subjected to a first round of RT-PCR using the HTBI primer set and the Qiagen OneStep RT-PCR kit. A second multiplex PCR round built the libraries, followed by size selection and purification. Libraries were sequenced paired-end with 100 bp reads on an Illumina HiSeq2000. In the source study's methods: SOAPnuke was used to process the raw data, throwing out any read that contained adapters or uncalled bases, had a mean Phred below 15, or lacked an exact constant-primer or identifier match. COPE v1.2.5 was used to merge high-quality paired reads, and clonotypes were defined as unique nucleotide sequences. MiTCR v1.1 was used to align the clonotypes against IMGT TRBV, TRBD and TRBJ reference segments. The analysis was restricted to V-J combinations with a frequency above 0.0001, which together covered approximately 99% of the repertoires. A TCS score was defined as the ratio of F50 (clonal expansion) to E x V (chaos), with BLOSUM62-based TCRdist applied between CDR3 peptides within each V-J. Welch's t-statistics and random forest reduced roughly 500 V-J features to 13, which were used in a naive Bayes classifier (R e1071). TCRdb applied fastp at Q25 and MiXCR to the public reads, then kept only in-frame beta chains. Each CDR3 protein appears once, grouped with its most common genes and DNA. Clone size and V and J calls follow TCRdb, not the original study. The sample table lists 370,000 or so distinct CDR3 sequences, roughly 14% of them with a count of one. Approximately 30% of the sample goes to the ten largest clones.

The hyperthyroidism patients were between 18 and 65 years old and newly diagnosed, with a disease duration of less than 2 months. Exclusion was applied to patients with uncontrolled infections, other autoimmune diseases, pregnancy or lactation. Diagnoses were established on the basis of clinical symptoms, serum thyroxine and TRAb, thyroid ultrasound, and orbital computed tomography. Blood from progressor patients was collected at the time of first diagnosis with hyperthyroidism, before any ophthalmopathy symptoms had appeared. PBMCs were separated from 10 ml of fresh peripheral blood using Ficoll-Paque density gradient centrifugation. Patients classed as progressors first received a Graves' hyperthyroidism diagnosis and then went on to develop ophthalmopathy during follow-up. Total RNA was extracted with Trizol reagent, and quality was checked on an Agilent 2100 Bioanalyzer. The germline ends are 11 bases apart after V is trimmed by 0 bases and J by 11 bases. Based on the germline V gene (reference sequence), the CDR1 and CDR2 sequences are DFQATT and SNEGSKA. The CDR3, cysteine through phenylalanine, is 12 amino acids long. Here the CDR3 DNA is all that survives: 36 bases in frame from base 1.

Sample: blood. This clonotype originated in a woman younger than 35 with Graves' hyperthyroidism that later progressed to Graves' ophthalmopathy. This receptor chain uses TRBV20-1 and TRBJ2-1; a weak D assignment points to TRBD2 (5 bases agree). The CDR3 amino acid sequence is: CSARDSETQQFF. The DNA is TGCAGTGCTAGAGATAGCGAAACTCAGCAGTTCTTC.